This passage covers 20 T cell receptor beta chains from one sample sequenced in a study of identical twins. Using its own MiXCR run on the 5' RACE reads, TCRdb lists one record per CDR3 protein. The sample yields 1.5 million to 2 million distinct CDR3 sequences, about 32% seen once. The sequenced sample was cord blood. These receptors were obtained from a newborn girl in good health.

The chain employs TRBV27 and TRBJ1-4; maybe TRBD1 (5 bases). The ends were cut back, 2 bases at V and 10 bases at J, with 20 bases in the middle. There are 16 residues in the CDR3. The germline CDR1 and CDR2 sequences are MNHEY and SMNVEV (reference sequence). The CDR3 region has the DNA TGTGCCAGCAGTTTAGGAGGCTTGGCCCTTAGGGGAAAACTGTTTTTT. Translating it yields CASSLGGLALRGKLFF.

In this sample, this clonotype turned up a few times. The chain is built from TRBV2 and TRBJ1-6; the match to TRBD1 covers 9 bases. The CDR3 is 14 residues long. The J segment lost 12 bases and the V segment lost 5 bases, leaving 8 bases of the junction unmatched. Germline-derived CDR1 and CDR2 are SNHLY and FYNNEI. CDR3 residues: CASSPHRGRGPLHF. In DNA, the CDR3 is TGTGCCAGCAGTCCCCACAGGGGGCGCGGACCCCTCCACTTT.

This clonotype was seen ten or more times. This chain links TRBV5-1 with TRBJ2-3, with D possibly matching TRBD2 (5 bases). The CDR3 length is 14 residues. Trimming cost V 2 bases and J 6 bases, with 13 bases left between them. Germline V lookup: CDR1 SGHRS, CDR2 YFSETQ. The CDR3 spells CASSFPLAQDTQYF. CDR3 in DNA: TGCGCCAGCAGCTTTCCCCTAGCTCAGGATACGCAGTATTTT.

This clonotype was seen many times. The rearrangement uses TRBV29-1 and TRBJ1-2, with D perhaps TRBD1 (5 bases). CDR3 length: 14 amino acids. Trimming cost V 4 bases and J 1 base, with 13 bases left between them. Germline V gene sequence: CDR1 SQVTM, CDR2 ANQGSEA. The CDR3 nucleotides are TGCAGCGTTGCCCAGGGCCAGGTTAACTATGGCTACACCTTC. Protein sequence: CSVAQGQVNYGYTF. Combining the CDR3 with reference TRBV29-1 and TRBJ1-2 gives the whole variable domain SAVISQKPSRDICQRGTSLTIQCQVDSQVTMMFWYRQQPGQSLTLIATANQGSEATYESGFVIDKFPISRPNLTFSTLTVSNMSPEDSSIYLCSVAQGQVNYGYTFGSGTRLTVV.

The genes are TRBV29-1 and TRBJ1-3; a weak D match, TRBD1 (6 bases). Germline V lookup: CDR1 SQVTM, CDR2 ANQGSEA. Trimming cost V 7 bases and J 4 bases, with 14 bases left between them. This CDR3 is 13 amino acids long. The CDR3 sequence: CSGETGSGNTIYF. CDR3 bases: TGCAGCGGCGAAACAGGGTCCGGAAACACCATATATTTT.

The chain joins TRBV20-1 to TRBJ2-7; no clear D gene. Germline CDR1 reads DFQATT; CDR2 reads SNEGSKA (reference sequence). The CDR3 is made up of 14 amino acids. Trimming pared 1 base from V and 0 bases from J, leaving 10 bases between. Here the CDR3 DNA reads TGCAGTGCTAGAGTTGGACGTATCTCCTACGAGCAGTACTTC. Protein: CSARVGRISYEQYF.

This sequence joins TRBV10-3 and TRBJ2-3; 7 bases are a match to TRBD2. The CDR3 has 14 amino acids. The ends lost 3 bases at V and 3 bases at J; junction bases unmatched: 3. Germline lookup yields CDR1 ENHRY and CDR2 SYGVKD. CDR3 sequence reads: CAISDGLDTDTQYF. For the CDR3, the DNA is TGTGCCATCAGTGACGGACTAGATACAGATACGCAGTATTTT.

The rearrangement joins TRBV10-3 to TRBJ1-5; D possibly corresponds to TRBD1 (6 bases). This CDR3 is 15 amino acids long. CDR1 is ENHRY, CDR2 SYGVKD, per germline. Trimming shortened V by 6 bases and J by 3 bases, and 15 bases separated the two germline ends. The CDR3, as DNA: TGTGCCATCAGCTCCGGGACAACAACCAATCAGCCCCAGCATTTT. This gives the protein CAISSGTTTNQPQHF.

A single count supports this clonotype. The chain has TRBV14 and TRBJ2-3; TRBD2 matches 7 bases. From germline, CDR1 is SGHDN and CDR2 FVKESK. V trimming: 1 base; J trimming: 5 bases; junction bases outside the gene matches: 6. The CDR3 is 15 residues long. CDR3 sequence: CASSQARAGKDTQYF. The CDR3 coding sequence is TGTGCCAGCAGCCAAGCCCGAGCGGGGAAAGATACGCAGTATTTT.

The CDR3 DNA reads as TGCAGTGCTAGTACTAGCGGGGGGTCCTCCTACGAGCAGTACTTC. This translates into CSASTSGGSSYEQYF. The V and J genes are TRBV20-1 and TRBJ2-7, with TRBD2 matching over 12 bases. CDR1 is DFQATT, CDR2 SNEGSKA, per germline (reference sequence). The junction had 3 bases not matched to a gene; V was cut back by 3 bases and J by 0 bases. There are 15 residues in the CDR3.

CDR3 nucleotide sequence: TGTGCCAGCAGCTTAAGGACAGTTCGCACAGATACGCAGTATTTT. This translates into CASSLRTVRTDTQYF. The chain is built from TRBV7-9 and TRBJ2-3, with D possibly TRBD1 on 6 matching bases. CDR3 size: 15 residues. Germline-derived CDR1 and CDR2 are SEHNR and FQNEAQ (reference sequence). V was cut by 2 bases and J by 1 base, with 10 bases left in between.

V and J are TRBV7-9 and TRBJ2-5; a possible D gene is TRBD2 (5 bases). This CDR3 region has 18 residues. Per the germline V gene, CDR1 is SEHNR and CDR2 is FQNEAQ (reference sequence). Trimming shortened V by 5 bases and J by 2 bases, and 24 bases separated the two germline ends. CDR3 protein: CASSPSVDGLAPQETQYF. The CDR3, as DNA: TGTGCCAGCAGCCCATCGGTAGACGGCCTAGCCCCACAAGAGACCCAGTACTTC.

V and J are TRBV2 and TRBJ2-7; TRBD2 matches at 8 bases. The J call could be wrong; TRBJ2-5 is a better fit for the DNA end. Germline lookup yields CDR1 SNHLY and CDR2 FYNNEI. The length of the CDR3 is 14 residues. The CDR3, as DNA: TGTGCCAGCAACCGGGCTAGCGGGTTAGAGACCCAGTACTTC. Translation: CASNRASGLETQYF.

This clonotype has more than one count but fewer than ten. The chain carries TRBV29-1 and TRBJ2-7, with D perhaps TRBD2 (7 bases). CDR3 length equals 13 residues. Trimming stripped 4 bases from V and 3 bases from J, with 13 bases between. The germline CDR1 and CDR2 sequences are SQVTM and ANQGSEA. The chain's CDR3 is CSVAGGDHYEQYF. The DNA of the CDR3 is TGCAGCGTTGCGGGGGGCGACCACTACGAGCAGTACTTC.

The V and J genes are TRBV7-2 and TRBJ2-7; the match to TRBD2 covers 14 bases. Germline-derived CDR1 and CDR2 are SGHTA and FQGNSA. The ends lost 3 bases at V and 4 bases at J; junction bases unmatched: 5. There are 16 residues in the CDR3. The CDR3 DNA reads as TGTGCCAGCAGCTTGGGGACTAGCGGGGGATGGTACGAGCAGTACTTC. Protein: CASSLGTSGGWYEQYF.

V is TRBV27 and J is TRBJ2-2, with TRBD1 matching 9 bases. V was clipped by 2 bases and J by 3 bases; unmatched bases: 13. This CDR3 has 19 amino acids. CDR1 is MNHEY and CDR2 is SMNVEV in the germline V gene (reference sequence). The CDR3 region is CASSLRDRALLMDTGELFF. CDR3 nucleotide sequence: TGTGCCAGCAGTTTAAGGGACAGGGCGTTATTGATGGACACCGGGGAGCTGTTTTTT.

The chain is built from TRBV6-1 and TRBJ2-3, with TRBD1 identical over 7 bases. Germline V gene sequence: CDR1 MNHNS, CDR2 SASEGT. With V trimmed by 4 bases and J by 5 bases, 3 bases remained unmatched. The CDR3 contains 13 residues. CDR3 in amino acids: CASSVHRGDTQYF. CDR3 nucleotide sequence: TGTGCCAGCAGTGTTCACAGGGGAGATACGCAGTATTTT.

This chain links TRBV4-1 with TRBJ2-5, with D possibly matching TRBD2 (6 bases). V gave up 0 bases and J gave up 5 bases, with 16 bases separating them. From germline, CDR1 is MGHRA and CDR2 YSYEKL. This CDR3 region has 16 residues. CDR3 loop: CASSQEILAAGETQYF. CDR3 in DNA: TGCGCCAGCAGCCAAGAAATCTTGGCGGCGGGGGAGACCCAGTACTTC.

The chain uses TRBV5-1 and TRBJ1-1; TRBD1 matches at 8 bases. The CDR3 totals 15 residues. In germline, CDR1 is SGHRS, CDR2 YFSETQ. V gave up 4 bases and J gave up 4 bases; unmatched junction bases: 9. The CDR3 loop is CASSPGTGPITEAFF. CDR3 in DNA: TGCGCCAGCAGCCCAGGGACAGGACCTATCACTGAAGCTTTCTTT.

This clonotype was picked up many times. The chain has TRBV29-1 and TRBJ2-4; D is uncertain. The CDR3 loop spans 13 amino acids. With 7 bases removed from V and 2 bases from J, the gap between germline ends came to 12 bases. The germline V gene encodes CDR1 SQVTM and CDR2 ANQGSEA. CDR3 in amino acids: CSAGKGSKNIQYF. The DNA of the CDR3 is TGCAGCGCCGGAAAAGGTTCCAAAAACATTCAGTACTTC.